The present entry profiles one T cell receptor beta chain with its context. The antigen is undetermined. These data come from a study of graft-versus-host responses after intestinal transplantation. Sequenced by immunoSEQ multiplex PCR; TCRdb stores in-frame clones only, minus some. Counted here are over 70,000 clones, roughly 87% occurring once; the ten biggest clones make up 15% to 20%. CDR3 size: 19 residues. This receptor was taken from a human donor who received an intestinal transplant. The rearrangement uses TRBV21-1 and TRBJ2-1; TRBD2 was called by the table and not checked on the DNA. TRBV21-1 is recorded as a pseudogene. This specimen was unstimulated CD8+ T cells sorted from spleen or lymph node cells, taken before intestinal transplant. The CDR3 DNA reads TGTGCCAGCAGTTCCCCATTTACTAGCGTCGAGAGCTCCTACAATGAGCAGTTCTTC. Encoded protein: CASSSPFTSVESSYNEQFF.